The 13 T cell receptor beta chains below were found in one sample sequenced in a study of blood T cells in healthy people across ages. Primers used in a second PCR of roughly 7 to 12 cycles were a sample-barcoded 5' primer and a J-beta primer mix. TCRdb analysed the 5' RACE reads with MiXCR anew, one entry per CDR3 protein. The data contain about 570,000 distinct CDR3 sequences, roughly 29% of them singletons. The sequencing sample was made of blood. The receptors derive from a woman aged 65 to 85 in good health.

This clonotype showed up just a few times. A read error may be the cause here, since a much bigger clone is one base away. CDR3 DNA: TGTGCCAGCAGCTTAGCTCACCCGTCCTACGAGCGGTACTTC. This translates into CASSLAHPSYERYF. The chain carries TRBV7-2 and TRBJ2-7; D gene ambiguous. This CDR3 has 14 residues. Germline V lookup: CDR1 SGHTA, CDR2 FQGNSA. The full variable domain, completed using reference TRBV7-2 and TRBJ2-7, is GAGVSQSPSNKVTEKGKDVELRCDPISGHTALYWYRQSLGQGLEFLIYFQGNSAPDKSGLPSDRFSAERTGGSVSTLTIQRTQQEDSAVYLCASSLAHPSYERYFGPGTRLTVT.

To note about this clonotype: A junction boundary mismatches the germline segment, possibly from a read error. J is TRBJ1-1 and V is TRBV5-1; a weak D match, TRBD1 (5 bases). This CDR3 is 13 amino acids long. Germline assignment: CDR1 SGHRS and CDR2 YFSETQ. CDR3 sequence: CPSSTTGLTEASF. DNA of the CDR3: TGCCCCAGCAGCACAACAGGATTAACTGAAGCTTCCTTT.

This clonotype occurred a few times. This may arise from a read error, as a much more abundant clone is one base away. The CDR3 is CATSGGGNQPRHF. CDR3 nucleotides: TGTGCCACCAGCGGAGGGGGCAATCAGCCCCGGCATTTT. The gene calls are TRBV15 and TRBJ1-5, with 7 bases fitting TRBD1. Germline V CDR1 and CDR2: LNHNV, YYDKDF (reference sequence). This CDR3 is 13 amino acids long. The full variable domain, rest sourced from reference TRBV15 and TRBJ1-5, is DAMVIQNPRYQVTQFGKPVTLSCSQTLNHNVMYWYQQKSSQAPKLLFHYYDKDFNNEADTPDNFQSRRPNTSFCFLDIRSPGLGDTAMYLCATSGGGNQPRHFGDGTRLSIL.

The J gene is TRBJ2-2, the V gene TRBV10-3, with D hard to call. This CDR3 contains 11 residues. The germline V gene encodes CDR1 ENHRY and CDR2 SYGVKD. Trimming stripped 10 bases from V and 4 bases from J, with 7 bases between. The DNA of the CDR3 is TGTGCCACTGACTTCACCGGGGAGCTGTTTTTT. The encoded protein is CATDFTGELFF.

The chain is built from TRBV20-1 and TRBJ1-5; 7 nucleotides align to TRBD1. The J segment lost 0 bases and the V segment lost 3 bases, leaving 5 bases of the junction unmatched. The CDR3 runs 15 residues. Germline CDR1 DFQATT, CDR2 SNEGSKA (reference sequence). The CDR3 region is CSASSGTDSNQPQHF. CDR3 sequence (DNA): TGCAGTGCTAGCTCCGGGACAGATAGCAATCAGCCCCAGCATTTT.

This clonotype was seen a handful of times. This chain joins TRBV7-4 and TRBJ2-7; D might be TRBD1 (6 bases). This CDR3 has 17 amino acids. The germline gives CDR1 SGHVT, CDR2 SQSDAQ. The ends were cut back, 6 bases at V and 0 bases at J, with 21 bases in the middle. In nucleotides, the CDR3 is TGTGCCAGCAGTTCGCGCCCCAGGGGCACTAACTCCTACGAGCAGTACTTC. It specifies CASSSRPRGTNSYEQYF.

This clonotype has more than one count but fewer than ten. This sequence joins TRBV10-3 and TRBJ2-1, with TRBD1 as a possible D gene (6 bases). Deletions cut 2 bases from V and 2 bases from J, with 7 bases between. The germline V gene has CDR1 ENHRY and CDR2 SYGVKD. The CDR3 is 14 amino acids. The CDR3: CAISEGTTYNEQFF. The CDR3 DNA follows: TGTGCCATCAGTGAGGGGACAACCTACAATGAGCAGTTCTTC.

The chain links TRBV7-2 to TRBJ2-5; D is undetermined. The V and J ends lost 0 bases and 7 bases respectively, with 15 bases between them. This CDR3 has 15 residues. Germline values: CDR1 SGHTA, CDR2 FQGNSA. DNA for the CDR3: TGTGCCAGCAGCTTAGCACAAGGACCAGAAGGGACCCAGTACTTC. Protein product: CASSLAQGPEGTQYF.

A note on this clonotype: One end of the junction does not line up with germline, which may come from a read error. The chain has TRBV5-1 and TRBJ2-2, with 7 bases lining up with TRBD1. The CDR3 runs 15 residues. The germline gives CDR1 SGHRS, CDR2 YFSETQ. CDR3 coding DNA: TGCACCAGCAGCTTGGGGACAGCTGAGACCGGGGAGCTGTTTTTT. The encoded protein is CTSSLGTAETGELFF.

This sequence joins TRBV7-2 and TRBJ2-7; 7 bases align to TRBD1. Germline CDR1 is SGHTA and CDR2 is FQGNSA. V lost 6 bases and J lost 0; bases outside the gene matches: 8. CDR3 length: 15 residues. The DNA for the CDR3 is TGTGCCAGCAGGCGGACAGGTTCAGGCTCCTACGAGCAGTACTTC. Translation: CASRRTGSGSYEQYF.

This clonotype was detected ten times or more. The V and J genes are TRBV18 and TRBJ1-2; D may be TRBD1 (5 bases). This CDR3 is 15 amino acids long. The V end was cut by 3 bases, the J end by 4 bases, with 15 bases between. Germline CDR1 and CDR2: KGHSH and LQKENI. The CDR3: CASSPAWDVGYGYTF. CDR3 nucleotides: TGTGCCAGCTCACCGGCTTGGGACGTAGGCTATGGCTACACCTTC.

The rearrangement links TRBV20-1 to TRBJ2-1; D is ambiguous. The CDR3 has 13 residues. Trimming took 5 bases from V and 5 from J, leaving 13 bases between them. The germline V gene encodes CDR1 DFQATT and CDR2 SNEGSKA (reference sequence). This CDR3 reads CSAPKPGNNEQFF. CDR3 DNA: TGCAGTGCTCCCAAGCCGGGCAACAATGAGCAGTTCTTC.

For this clonotype: The junction departs from germline at one end; a sequencing error may be responsible. V is TRBV7-2 and J is TRBJ2-5; D gene unclear. The CDR3 has 14 residues. Germline CDR1 SGHTA, CDR2 FQGNSA. For the CDR3, the DNA is TGTGCCGGCAGCTTATCGGCTAAACAAGAGACCCAGTACTTC. Its translation: CAGSLSAKQETQYF.